This T cell receptor (beta chain) stems from a study of naive and memory T cell subsets. The CDR3 runs to 11 residues. Trimming pared 4 bases from V and 3 bases from J, leaving 1 base between. Treatment of the sample: skin biopsy from PPD injection site in Mantoux-positive individual. The library had UMIs added by 3' ligation of an oligonucleotide to TCR cDNA. Skin biopsies came from PPD injection sites in Mantoux-positive individuals. Reverse transcription used DNase-treated unsorted total RNA, aiming for about 1 to 1000 ng. As concerns this clonotype: Being one base from a much bigger clone, this may be a read error.

Ligated cDNA underwent four rounds of PCR with nested alpha and beta constant region primers and SP2. Each CDR3 protein is one row after TCRdb ran MiXCR on the UMI-ligation and nested PCR reads. The top ten clones hold 3% to 3.5% of a sample with under 35,000 distinct CDR3 sequences, about 6.7% of them seen once. The V and J genes are TRBV12-3 or TRBV12-4 and TRBJ2-1; D gene uncertain. Material: skin, obtained from a tuberculin skin test site. The sequence was obtained from an adult in good health. This chain's CDR3 is CASSCYNEQFF. The CDR3 nucleotides read TGTGCCAGCAGTTGCTACAATGAGCAGTTCTTC.